This TCR beta chain stems from a study of spatial heterogeneity in lung cancer. Time point specified: sample taken at primary tumor resection. The cohort: approximately 66 early-stage, untreated non-small cell lung cancer patients. Unsorted whole RNA from tumor, nontumor lung or frozen PBMC underwent sequencing. In regard to this clonotype: No antigen is known for it.

CDR1 is LGHNA and CDR2 is YSLEER in the germline V gene. Trimming stripped 4 bases from V and 6 bases from J, with 15 bases between. The CDR3 spans 15 residues. In the library, each TCR cDNA molecule bore its own unique molecular identifier. Using its own MiXCR run on the 5' RACE reads, TCRdb lists one record per CDR3 protein. The sample has approximately 1,100 distinct CDR3 sequences; about 24% are singletons. Broader study findings: The study found that ubiquitous and regional expanded TCR counts tracked ubiquitous and regional nonsynonymous mutations, respectively. Counts of expanded intratumoral alpha and beta TCRs tracked tumor mutation counts.

Sequenced material: lung tumor tissue, taken at surgery. The chain recombines TRBV4-3 with TRBJ2-2; perhaps TRBD2 as D (5 bases). The TCR was taken from a male donor with early-stage non-small cell lung cancer. CDR3 bases: TGCGCCAGCAGCCCAACAACGGGGTTCGCCGGGGAGCTGTTTTTT. Protein product: CASSPTTGFAGELFF.